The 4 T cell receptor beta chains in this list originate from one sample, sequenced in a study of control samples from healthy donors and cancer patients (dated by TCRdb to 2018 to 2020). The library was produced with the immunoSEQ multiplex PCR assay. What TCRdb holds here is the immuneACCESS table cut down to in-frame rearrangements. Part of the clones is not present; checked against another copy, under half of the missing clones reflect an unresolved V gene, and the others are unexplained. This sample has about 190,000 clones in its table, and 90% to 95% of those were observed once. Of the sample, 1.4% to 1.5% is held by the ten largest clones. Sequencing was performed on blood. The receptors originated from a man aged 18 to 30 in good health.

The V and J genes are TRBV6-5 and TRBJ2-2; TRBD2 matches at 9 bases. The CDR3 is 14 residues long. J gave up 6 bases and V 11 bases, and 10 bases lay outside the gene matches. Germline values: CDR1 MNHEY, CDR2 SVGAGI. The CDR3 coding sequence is TGTGCCCGCGGGGGCGGGGGGGCCGCCGGGGAGCTGTTTTTT. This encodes CARGGGGAAGELFF.

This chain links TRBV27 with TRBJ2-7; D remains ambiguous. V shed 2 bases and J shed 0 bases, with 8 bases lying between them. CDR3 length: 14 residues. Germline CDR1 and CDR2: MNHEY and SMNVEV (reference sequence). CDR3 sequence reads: CASSLVGTSYEQYF. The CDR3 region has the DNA TGTGCCAGCAGTTTAGTCGGTACCTCCTACGAGCAGTACTTC.

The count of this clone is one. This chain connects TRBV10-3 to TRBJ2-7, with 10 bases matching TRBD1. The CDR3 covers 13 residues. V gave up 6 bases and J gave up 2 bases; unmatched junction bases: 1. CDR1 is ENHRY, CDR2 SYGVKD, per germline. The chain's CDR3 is CAIRGTGAYEQYF. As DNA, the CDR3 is TGTGCCATCAGAGGGACAGGGGCCTACGAGCAGTACTTC.

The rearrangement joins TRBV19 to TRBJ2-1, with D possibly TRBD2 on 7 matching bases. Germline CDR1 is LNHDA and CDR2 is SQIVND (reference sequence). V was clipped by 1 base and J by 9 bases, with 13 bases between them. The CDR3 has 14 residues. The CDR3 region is CASSIAGGQGEQFF. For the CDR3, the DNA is TGTGCCAGTAGTATAGCGGGGGGCCAGGGTGAGCAGTTCTTC.